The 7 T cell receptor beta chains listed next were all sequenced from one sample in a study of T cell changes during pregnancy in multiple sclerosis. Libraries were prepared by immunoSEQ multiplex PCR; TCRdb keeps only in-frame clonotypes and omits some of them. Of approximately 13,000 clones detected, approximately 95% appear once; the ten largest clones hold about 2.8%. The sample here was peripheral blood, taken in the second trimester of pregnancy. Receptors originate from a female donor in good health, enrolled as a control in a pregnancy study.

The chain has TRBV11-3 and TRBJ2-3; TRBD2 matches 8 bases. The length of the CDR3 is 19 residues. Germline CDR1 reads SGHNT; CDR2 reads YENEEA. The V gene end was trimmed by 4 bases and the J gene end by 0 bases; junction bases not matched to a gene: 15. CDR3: CASSSNGGSASGSTDTQYF. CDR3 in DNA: TGTGCCAGCAGCTCCAACGGGGGGAGTGCTAGCGGGAGCACAGATACGCAGTATTTT.

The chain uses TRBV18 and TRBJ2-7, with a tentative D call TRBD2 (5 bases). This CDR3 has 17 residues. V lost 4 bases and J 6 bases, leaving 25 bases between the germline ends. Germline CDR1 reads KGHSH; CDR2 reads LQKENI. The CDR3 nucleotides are TGTGCCAGCTCACTAAACGACCTGGACTCCTTATGGGGCGAGCAGTACTTC. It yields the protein CASSLNDLDSLWGEQYF.

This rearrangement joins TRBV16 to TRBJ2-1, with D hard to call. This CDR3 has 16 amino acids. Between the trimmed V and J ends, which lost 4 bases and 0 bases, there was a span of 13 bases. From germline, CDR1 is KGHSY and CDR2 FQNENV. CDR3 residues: CASSPPDWSSYNEQFF. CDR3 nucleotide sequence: TGTGCCAGCAGCCCTCCTGACTGGAGCTCCTACAATGAGCAGTTCTTC.

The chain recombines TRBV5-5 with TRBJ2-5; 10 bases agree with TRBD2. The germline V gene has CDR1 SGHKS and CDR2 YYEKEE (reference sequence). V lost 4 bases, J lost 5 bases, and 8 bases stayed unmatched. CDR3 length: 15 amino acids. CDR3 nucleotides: TGTGCCAGCAGCGTGGGACTAGCGACGGGGGAGACCCAGTACTTC. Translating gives CASSVGLATGETQYF.

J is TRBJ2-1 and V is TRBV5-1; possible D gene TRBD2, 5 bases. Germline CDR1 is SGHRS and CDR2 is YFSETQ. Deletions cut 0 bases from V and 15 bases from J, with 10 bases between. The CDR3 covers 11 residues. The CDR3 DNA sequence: TGCGCCAGCAGCTTGGCTTCGGACTTGTTCTTC. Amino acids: CASSLASDLFF.

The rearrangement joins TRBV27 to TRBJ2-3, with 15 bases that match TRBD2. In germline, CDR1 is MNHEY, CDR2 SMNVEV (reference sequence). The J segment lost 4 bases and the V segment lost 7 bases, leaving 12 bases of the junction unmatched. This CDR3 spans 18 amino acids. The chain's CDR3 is CASKGRTSGGAVADTQYF. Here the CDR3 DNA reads TGTGCCAGCAAGGGGCGGACTAGCGGGGGGGCCGTGGCAGATACGCAGTATTTT.

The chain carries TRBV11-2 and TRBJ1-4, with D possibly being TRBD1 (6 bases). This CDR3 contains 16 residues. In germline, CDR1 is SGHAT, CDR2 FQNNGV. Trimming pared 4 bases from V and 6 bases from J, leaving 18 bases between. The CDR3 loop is CASSSLTGKKDEKLFF. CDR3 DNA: TGTGCCAGCAGCTCCCTCACAGGGAAGAAGGATGAAAAACTGTTTTTT.